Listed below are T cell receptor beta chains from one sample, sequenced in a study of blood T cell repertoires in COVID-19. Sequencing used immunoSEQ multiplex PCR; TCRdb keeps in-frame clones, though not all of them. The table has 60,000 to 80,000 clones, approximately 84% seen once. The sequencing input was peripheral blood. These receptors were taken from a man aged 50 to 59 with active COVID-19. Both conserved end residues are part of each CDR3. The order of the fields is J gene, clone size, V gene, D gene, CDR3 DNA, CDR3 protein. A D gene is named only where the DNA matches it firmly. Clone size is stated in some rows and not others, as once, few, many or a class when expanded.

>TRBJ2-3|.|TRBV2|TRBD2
TGTGCCAGCAGCCGGCCTAGCGGGAGTCGTACAGATACGCAGTATTTT
CASSRPSGSRTDTQYF
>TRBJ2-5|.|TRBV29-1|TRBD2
TGCAGCGTACCGGGACTAGCGGAAGAGACCCAGTACTTC
CSVPGLAEETQYF
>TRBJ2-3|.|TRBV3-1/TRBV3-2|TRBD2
TGTGCCAGCAGCCATGGACTAGCGGGAGCCACGCAGTATTTT
CASSHGLAGATQYF
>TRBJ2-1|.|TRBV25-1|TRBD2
TGTGCCAGCAGTGACGGGGGGGCGGCCTACAATGAGCAGTTCTTC
CASSDGGAAYNEQFF
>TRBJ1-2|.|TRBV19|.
TGTGCCAGTAGTATAGGAAACATTCAACGTGGCTACACCTTC
CASSIGNIQRGYTF
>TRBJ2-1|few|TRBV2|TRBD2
TGTGCCAGCAGTGTTAGCGGGAGAGGGGATGAGCAGTTCTTC
CASSVSGRGDEQFF
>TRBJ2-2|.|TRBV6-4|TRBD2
TGTGCCAGCAGTGACTGCCCGGGACCAAGGGATGGTAGCGGGAGGCCCTCGGGGGGGTTTTTT
CASSDCPGPRDGSGRPSGGFF
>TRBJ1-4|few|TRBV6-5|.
TGTGCCAGCGGCAGCGCCGAAAAACTGTTTTTT
CASGSAEKLFF
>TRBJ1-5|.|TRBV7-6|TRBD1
TGTGCCAGCAGCCTTGGACAGGGCAATCAGCCCCAGCATTTT
CASSLGQGNQPQHF
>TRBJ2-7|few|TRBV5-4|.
TGTGCCAGCAGTCAGGAGGACTACGAGCAGTACTTC
CASSQEDYEQYF
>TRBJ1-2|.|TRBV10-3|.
TGTGCCACCACCTCTTCGGGGACTAACTATGGCTACACCTTC
CATTSSGTNYGYTF
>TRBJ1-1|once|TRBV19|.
TGTGCCAGTAGTAGGTCCGGGACAATGAACACTGAAGCTTTCTTT
CASSRSGTMNTEAFF
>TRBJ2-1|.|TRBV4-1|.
TGCGCCAGCAGCCCGGTTGACACCCACAATGAGCAGTTCTTC
CASSPVDTHNEQFF
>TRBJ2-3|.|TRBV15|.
TGTGCCACCACTGACGGGGGTGTTACAGATACGCAGTATTTT
CATTDGGVTDTQYF
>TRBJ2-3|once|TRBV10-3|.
TGTGCCATCAGTGCTCGGTGGGGAGGCACAGATACGCAGTATTTT
CAISARWGGTDTQYF
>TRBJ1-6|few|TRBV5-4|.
TGTGCCAGCAGCTTGGGTAGGGGTGATTCACCCCTCCACTTT
CASSLGRGDSPLHF
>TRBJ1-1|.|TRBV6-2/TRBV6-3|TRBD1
TGTGCCAGCAGCGGACAGGGGGCTTTTACTGAAGCTTTCTTT
CASSGQGAFTEAFF
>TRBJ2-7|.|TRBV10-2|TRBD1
TGCGCCAGCAGGGGACAGGGGCTCTCCTACGAGCAGTACTTC
CASRGQGLSYEQYF
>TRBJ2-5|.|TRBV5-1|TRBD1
TGCGCCAGCAGCAAAGGACAGGGTGGAGAGACCCAGTACTTC
CASSKGQGGETQYF
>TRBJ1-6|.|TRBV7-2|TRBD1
TGTGCCAGCAGCTCTCGAGGGGGGCAGGGGGGTTCACCCCTCCACTTT
CASSSRGGQGGSPLHF
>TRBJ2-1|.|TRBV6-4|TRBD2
TGTGCCAGCAGTTGGACTAGGGGCTACAATGAGCAGTTCTTC
CASSWTRGYNEQFF
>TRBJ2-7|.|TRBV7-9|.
TGTGCCAGCAGCTTAGATAGAGGGGGCTCCTACGAGCAGTACTTC
CASSLDRGGSYEQYF
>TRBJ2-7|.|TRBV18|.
TGTGCCAGCTCACCAACCGTGAACAACCCCTCCTCCTACGAGCAGTACTTC
CASSPTVNNPSSYEQYF
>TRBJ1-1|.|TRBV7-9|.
TGTGCCAGCAGCCCCAAGAACACTGAAGCTTTCTTT
CASSPKNTEAFF
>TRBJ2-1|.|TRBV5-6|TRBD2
TGTGCCAGCAGCTTTAGCGGGGGTAACCTCAATGAGCAGTTCTTC
CASSFSGGNLNEQFF
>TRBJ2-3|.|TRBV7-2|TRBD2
TGTGCCAGCAGCTGGACTAGCGGGGTCGCAGATACGCAGTATTTT
CASSWTSGVADTQYF
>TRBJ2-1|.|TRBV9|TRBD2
TGTGCCAGCAGCGTCACAACCCCAGGGACTAGCGGCACCAAGAGCTCCTACAATGAGCAGTTCTTC
CASSVTTPGTSGTKSSYNEQFF
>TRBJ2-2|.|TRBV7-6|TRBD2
TGTGCCAGCAGCTTACCCCTAGCGGGGACGAACACCGGGGAGCTGTTTTTT
CASSLPLAGTNTGELFF
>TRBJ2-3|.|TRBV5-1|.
TGCGCCAGCAGCCCAGAGGGGGATAGCACAGATACGCAGTATTTT
CASSPEGDSTDTQYF
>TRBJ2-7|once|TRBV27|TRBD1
TGTGCCAGCAGTTTAGGGGACAGGGGCAGAGAGCAGTACTTC
CASSLGDRGREQYF
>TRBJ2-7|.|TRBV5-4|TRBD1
TGTGCCAGCAGCATTATGACAGGGGGAGAAAACGAGCAGTACTTC
CASSIMTGGENEQYF
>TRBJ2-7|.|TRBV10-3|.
TGTGCCATCAGTGAGTCGAGGGTTAGCTACTTC
CAISESRVSYF
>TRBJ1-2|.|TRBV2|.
TGTGCCAGCAGTGACCGCTACCTTGCTAACTATGGCTACACCTTC
CASSDRYLANYGYTF